The 20 T cell receptor beta chains reported below all come from one sample, sequenced in a study of low-dose radiotherapy and immunotherapy resistance in tumors (dated 2022 in TCRdb). The listed sequencing device is Illumina HiSeq 2500. To make first-strand cDNA, Superscript III was used along with a set of TRAV- and TRBV-specific primers so that both the TCRalpha and TCRbeta chains were covered. An approximately 20-cycle PCR with Phusion amplified the TCRs, pairing a constant-region primer with the adapter that was attached to the V primers. The public sequencing data were trimmed at Q25 with fastp and processed into clonotypes with MiXCR by TCRdb, which kept only in-frame beta chains. Merged by CDR3 protein, the rows form single entries marked with the most common genes and DNA. Present in this sample are tens of thousands of distinct CDR3 sequences, 20% to 30% of which were seen just once. The ten largest clones represent 10% of the sample.

The time point label for this specimen denotes: after trial treatment. What this sample's treatment or condition label stands for: LDRT plus nivolumab, ipilimumab, low-dose cyclophosphamide and aspirin (RACIN trial). The starting material was PBMCs, obtained after low-dose radiotherapy plus immunotherapy. These receptor sequences come from a male donor with prostate cancer.

This clonotype was seen many times. The chain employs TRBV6-1 and TRBJ2-1; 7 bases fit TRBD1. The germline gives CDR1 MNHNS, CDR2 SASEGT. This CDR3 has 14 residues. The ends lost 6 bases at V and 8 bases at J; junction bases unmatched: 10. The CDR3 sequence: CASRLTDRDDEQFF. The CDR3 DNA reads TGTGCCAGCAGACTCACCGACAGGGATGATGAGCAGTTCTTC.

In this sample, this clonotype turned up many times. V usage is TRBV2 and J usage is TRBJ2-7; unclear D gene. CDR1 is SNHLY, CDR2 FYNNEI, per germline. This CDR3 has 11 amino acids. Trimming took off 3 bases at V and 12 bases at J, with 12 bases between the two ends. CDR3 nucleotide sequence: TGTGCCAGCAGTGAGTGGCTCCTTACGTACTTC. Its protein product is CASSEWLLTYF.

This chain uses TRBV7-2 with TRBJ2-7; no firm D call. The V end lost 2 bases, the J end lost 5 bases, and 4 bases lay between the germline ends. The germline gives CDR1 SGHTA, CDR2 FQGNSA. This CDR3 is 11 amino acids long. The CDR3 here is CASSLIDEQYF. Written as DNA, the CDR3 is TGTGCCAGCAGCTTAATCGACGAGCAGTACTTC.

This clonotype was counted ten times or more. The chain uses TRBV18 and TRBJ2-7; the D is unclear. V was cut by 3 bases and J by 6 bases, with 9 bases left in between. Germline V CDR1 and CDR2: KGHSH, LQKENI. There are 12 residues in the CDR3. CDR3: CASSPRPTEQYF. The CDR3 DNA is TGTGCCAGCTCACCGAGACCTACCGAGCAGTACTTC.

Ten or more counts support this clonotype. The gene calls are TRBV12-3 or TRBV12-4 and TRBJ1-1; tentative D call: TRBD1 (6 bases). The CDR3 loop spans 14 amino acids. The V gene lost 7 bases and the J gene lost 0 bases, with 12 bases spanning the gap. CDR3 residues: CASNKQGMNTEAFF. Written as DNA, the CDR3 is TGTGCCAGCAACAAACAGGGCATGAACACTGAAGCTTTCTTT.

This clonotype has at least ten counts. This chain connects TRBV10-3 to TRBJ2-3, with TRBD2 identical over 9 bases. Germline values: CDR1 ENHRY, CDR2 SYGVKD. This CDR3 region has 14 residues. V lost 7 bases and J lost 4; bases outside the gene matches: 6. Written as DNA, the CDR3 is TGTGCCATCACTAGCGCTAGCGGGGCAGATACGCAGTATTTT. This translates into CAITSASGADTQYF.

This rearrangement joins TRBV29-1 to TRBJ1-6, with 7 bases matching TRBD1. Germline trimming cut 5 bases from V and 3 bases from J; bases unmatched to any gene: 16. CDR1 and CDR2 (germline): SQVTM, ANQGSEA. The CDR3 totals 18 residues. DNA of the CDR3: TGCAGCGTTAACAGGACAGGCACCCCCAAAAACTATAATTCACCCCTCCACTTT. Protein: CSVNRTGTPKNYNSPLHF.

This clonotype was counted many times. V is TRBV28 and J is TRBJ2-3; no reliable D call. In germline, CDR1 is MDHEN, CDR2 SYDVKM. V lost 6 bases and J 2 bases, leaving 6 bases between the germline ends. This CDR3 comprises 12 residues. The CDR3 loop reads CASSPITDTQYF. CDR3 bases: TGTGCCAGCAGCCCCATCACAGATACGCAGTATTTT.

This sequence joins TRBV11-2 and TRBJ2-4; the D gene is possibly TRBD1 (6 bases). This CDR3 is built from 19 residues. In germline, CDR1 is SGHAT, CDR2 FQNNGV. The V and J ends lost 5 bases and 0 bases respectively, with 23 bases between them. The CDR3 sequence: CASSQTGTHLAGAKNIQYF. CDR3 nucleotide sequence: TGTGCCAGCAGCCAAACCGGGACACACTTGGCCGGAGCCAAAAACATTCAGTACTTC.

Notes on this clonotype: This likely traces to a read error, being one base from a far larger clone. The chain links TRBV12-3 or TRBV12-4 to TRBJ2-2, with TRBD1 as a possible D gene (5 bases). The CDR3 extends over 17 amino acids. This CDR3 reads CASPKAQAPANTRELFF. CDR3 sequence (DNA): TGTGCCAGTCCCAAGGCACAGGCGCCAGCGAACACCCGGGAGCTGTTTTTT.

Written as DNA, the CDR3 is TGCAGTGCTAGGGACAGAAAAAATGAAAAACTGTTTTTT. It is translated as CSARDRKNEKLFF. The chain links TRBV20-1 to TRBJ1-4; the D gene is possibly TRBD1 (6 bases). Trimming stripped 3 bases from V and 5 bases from J, with 10 bases between. Looked up from germline, CDR1 is DFQATT and CDR2 is SNEGSKA (reference sequence). This CDR3 contains 13 residues.

The V gene is TRBV7-2, the J gene TRBJ1-6; D is unclear. Germline V gene lookup returns CDR1 SGHTA and CDR2 FQGNSA. V lost 0 bases and J lost 5, with 5 bases in between. CDR3 length: 14 residues. In DNA form, the CDR3 reads TGTGCCAGCAGCTTAGCGCGGGATAATTCACCCCTCCACTTT. Residues: CASSLARDNSPLHF.

There are a few counts of this clonotype. J is TRBJ2-7 and V is TRBV11-2, with D tentatively TRBD1 or TRBD2 (5 bases each). V was cut by 7 bases and J by 7 bases, with 35 bases left in between. The CDR3 has 19 residues. Germline assignment: CDR1 SGHAT and CDR2 FQNNGV. The CDR3 here is CASTRRTGASSGTIEEQYF. The CDR3 DNA reads as TGTGCCAGCACCCGCCGTACTGGAGCATCCTCCGGGACCATTGAAGAGCAGTACTTC.

This clonotype came up many times. V usage is TRBV18 and J usage is TRBJ2-7, with no clear D. V dropped 3 bases and J dropped 2 bases, with 8 bases sitting between them. The CDR3 is 13 residues long. In germline, CDR1 is KGHSH, CDR2 LQKENI. CDR3 protein: CASSPTAAYEQYF. CDR3 sequence (DNA): TGTGCCAGCTCACCGACGGCCGCCTACGAGCAGTACTTC.

This clonotype showed up many times. The V and J genes are TRBV28 and TRBJ1-1, with no clear D. Trimming stripped 6 bases from V and 3 bases from J, with 8 bases between. The CDR3 is 12 residues long. Germline V gives CDR1 MDHEN, CDR2 SYDVKM. The CDR3 nucleotides are TGTGCCAGCAGCCCTCAGTACACTGAAGCTTTCTTT. This translates into CASSPQYTEAFF.

This clonotype was counted ten times or more. J is TRBJ2-3 and V is TRBV28; TRBD1 might be the D (6 bases). Germline V gene sequence: CDR1 MDHEN, CDR2 SYDVKM. The CDR3 runs to 15 residues. V was shortened by 3 bases and J by 2 bases, with 12 bases between the two germline ends. CDR3 sequence (DNA): TGTGCCAGCAGTTTTCCAGGGGCCGACACAGATACGCAGTATTTT. This encodes CASSFPGADTDTQYF.

The V gene is TRBV5-1, the J gene TRBJ2-3; a weak D match, TRBD1 (5 bases). Germline V gives CDR1 SGHRS, CDR2 YFSETQ. V was trimmed by 2 bases and J by 1 base, leaving 11 bases between them. The CDR3 covers 15 residues. CDR3 residues: CASSFKGSGTDTQYF. In nucleotides, the CDR3 is TGCGCCAGCAGCTTCAAGGGGTCGGGCACAGATACGCAGTATTTT.

The chain recombines TRBV30 with TRBJ2-3; D may be TRBD2 (5 bases). The V gene lost 2 bases and the J gene lost 1 base, with 10 bases spanning the gap. The CDR3 sequence is 14 residues long. Per germline, CDR1 GTSNPN and CDR2 SVGIG (reference sequence). The CDR3 loop reads CAWSTSGRTDTQYF. CDR3 coding DNA: TGTGCCTGGAGTACCAGCGGACGCACAGATACGCAGTATTTT.

By sample fraction, this clonotype is medium-sized. This chain links TRBV28 with TRBJ1-1; weak D call: TRBD1 (6 bases). Between the trimmed V and J ends, which lost 8 bases and 0 bases, there was a span of 13 bases. The germline V gene has CDR1 MDHEN and CDR2 SYDVKM. The CDR3 runs 14 residues. The CDR3 DNA is TGTGCCAGCGCACCGGGGGCTATGAACACTGAAGCTTTCTTT. Protein: CASAPGAMNTEAFF.

This clonotype showed up many times. The chain carries TRBV12-3 or TRBV12-4 and TRBJ2-2; perhaps D is TRBD1 or TRBD2 (5 bases each). V was pared by 1 base and J by 5 bases, with 5 bases between. This CDR3 has 13 residues. CDR3 DNA: TGTGCCAGCAGTTTAGGGGGGACCGGGGAGCTGTTTTTT. It translates to CASSLGGTGELFF.